The present T cell receptor beta chain was sequenced within a study of cytomegalovirus exposure and HLA in healthy donors. This PCR relied on a set of 60 Vbeta primers and 13 Jbeta primers. The repertoire was sequenced with immunoSEQ multiplex PCR; TCRdb's copy has only in-frame clones and lacks some. This sample carries over 150,000 clones, approximately 80% of them seen once, and the ten largest clones take around 7.2%. Looked up from germline, CDR1 is MDHEN and CDR2 is SYDVKM. Trimming at V came to 7 bases and at J to 4 bases, leaving 9 bases not matched to a gene. The length of the CDR3 is 15 residues.

The chain combines TRBV28 with TRBJ1-5, with 8 bases matching TRBD1. The source of this sequence is a man aged 25-45 years in good health and CMV-seropositive. The sample was PBMCs. DNA of the CDR3: TGTGCCAGCACCATGCAGGGGGCGAAGAATCAGCCCCAGCATTTT. This sequence encodes CASTMQGAKNQPQHF.